This T cell receptor beta chain was documented in a study of T cells in Graves' hyperthyroidism and ophthalmopathy. Study results and caveats: Most thyroid clonotypes expanded above 0.001 were also detected in blood.

RNA transcripts yielded amplified TCR beta CDR3 regions. The HTBI primer set served for first-round RT-PCR of the TCR CDR3. TCRdb recomputed calls from the multiplex PCR reads with MiXCR, one row per CDR3 protein. Among more than 350,000 distinct CDR3 sequences listed, under 15% were seen once. Hyperthyroidism was newly diagnosed in patients aged 18 to 65 (duration under 2 months). A patient was excluded if there was uncontrolled infection, other autoimmune disease, pregnancy or lactation. Diagnostic decisions used clinical symptoms, serum thyroxine and TRAb, thyroid ultrasound and orbital computed tomography. At least ten counts were recorded for this clonotype. Its antigen is currently unknown. Specimen: blood. The receptor was derived from a woman in her 30s with Graves' hyperthyroidism.

For the CDR3, the DNA is TGTGCCAGCAGTGGGGGGGGGATTTACTACGAGCAGTACTTC. Its translation: CASSGGGIYYEQYF. The rearrangement uses TRBV28 and TRBJ2-7; 7 bases are a match to TRBD2. The trim removed 5 bases at V and 3 bases at J, leaving 7 bases unmatched. Germline V gene data show CDR1 as MDHEN and CDR2 as SYDVKM. The CDR3 totals 14 residues.